This TCR beta chain appears in the sequencing data of a study of tumor and adjacent non-tumor tissue in lung cancer. Study outcomes and limitations: Significantly higher TCR diversity was found in tumor than normal lung. In normal lung, the top 100 clones were significantly more dominant than in tumor.

TCRbeta libraries were built with three rounds of nested PCR, modified from ARM-PCR. TCRdb redid the calling of the multiplex PCR reads with MiXCR, one entry per CDR3 protein. The data contain around 66,000 distinct CDR3 sequences, about three quarters of them seen just once; the ten biggest clones take up 28%. The J segment lost 4 bases and the V segment lost 4 bases, leaving 3 bases of the junction unmatched. This CDR3 spans 15 amino acids. Germline values: CDR1 SGHKS, CDR2 YYEKEE (reference sequence). No cell sorting was done before RNA was extracted from the tissue. This clonotype was detected many times. The target antigen is unknown.

Sequenced sample: lung tumor tissue. The rearrangement links TRBV5-5 to TRBJ1-6; 9 bases are shared with TRBD1. The sequence was collected from a man between 60 and 75 years old with non-small cell lung cancer. In nucleotides, the CDR3 is TGTGCCAGCAGCCTACAGGGGGCGTATAATTCACCCCTCCACTTT. Translating gives CASSLQGAYNSPLHF.